Described below is a single T cell receptor (beta chain) sequence and its context. Sequencing was performed with immunoSEQ multiplex PCR; in TCRdb, only in-frame clones are kept and a portion is missing. The repertoire has some 510,000 clones, 75% to 85% of them found once; the top ten carry 10% to 15%. The CDR3 length is 13 residues. Per the germline V gene, CDR1 is MGHDK and CDR2 is SYGVNS. Trimming removed 2 bases from V and 6 bases from J, with 8 bases in between. The data are from a study of shared clonotypes between healthy human individuals. V and J are TRBV25-1 and TRBJ2-4; TRBD1 is a possible D gene (6 bases). This TCR came from a woman in her 40s in good health. Some clones in this sample may be carry-over from other donors' samples. The source material was PBMCs. CDR3 amino acids: CASSEQGRNIQYF. Here the CDR3 DNA reads TGTGCCAGCAGTGAACAGGGGCGAAACATTCAGTACTTC.